This record looks at one TCR beta chain sequence and its context. In the PCR, 60 Vbeta and 13 Jbeta primers were used. The assay was immunoSEQ multiplex PCR, and TCRdb's table has in-frame clones only and misses some. The table records 210,000 or so clones, more than 75% of them present only once. This sample stems from a study of cytomegalovirus exposure and HLA in healthy donors. V trimming: 0 bases; J trimming: 0 bases; junction bases outside the gene matches: 3. Germline CDR1 is SGHKS and CDR2 is YYEKEE (reference sequence). This CDR3 region has 16 residues. The V and J genes are TRBV5-5 and TRBJ1-2; 9 bases match TRBD1. The sequence derives from a man younger than 45 in good health and CMV-seronegative. The sample taken for sequencing was PBMCs. This CDR3 is CASSLEGDRANYGYTF. CDR3 in DNA: TGTGCCAGCAGCTTGGAGGGGGACAGGGCTAACTATGGCTACACCTTC.